One sample yielded the 30 T cell receptor beta chains listed below, sequenced in a study of blood T cells in healthy people across ages. Using a J-beta primer mix together with a sample-barcoded 5' primer, a second PCR was run for about 6 to 12 cycles. One entry per CDR3 protein results from TCRdb running MiXCR on the 5' RACE reads. The sample includes around 690,000 distinct CDR3 sequences, roughly 50% of them seen just once. The sample taken for sequencing was blood. These receptors originate from a man in his fifties or sixties in good health.

J is TRBJ1-2 and V is TRBV10-2; D may be TRBD1 (6 bases). V was clipped by 6 bases and J by 4 bases, with 21 bases between them. The CDR3 is 16 amino acids. Germline V gene sequence: CDR1 WSHSY, CDR2 SAAADI. CDR3 DNA: TGCGCCAGCAGAACATCTGGAGGGGGTAGTTTCTATGGCTACACCTTC. Its translation is CASRTSGGGSFYGYTF.

V is TRBV18 and J is TRBJ2-7, with D perhaps TRBD2 (6 bases). The CDR3 spans 16 residues. V was shortened by 0 bases and J by 9 bases, with 21 bases between the two germline ends. The germline CDR1 and CDR2 sequences are KGHSH and LQKENI. The CDR3 DNA follows: TGTGCCAGCTCACCACCGATGCCGGGACTCACTACGAGGCAGTACTTC. Amino acids: CASSPPMPGLTTRQYF.

The chain combines TRBV5-1 with TRBJ1-1; D unresolved. Germline V gene sequence: CDR1 SGHRS, CDR2 YFSETQ. Trimming removed 4 bases from V and 1 base from J, with 8 bases in between. The CDR3 has 13 residues. For the CDR3, the DNA is TGCGCCAGCAGCCAGTTTGCGAACACTGAAGCTTTCTTT. It codes for CASSQFANTEAFF.

This chain links TRBV5-1 with TRBJ2-5; the D gene could be TRBD1 or TRBD2 (5 bases each). Matching the DNA end better, TRBJ2-7 makes the J call doubtful. CDR1 and CDR2 (germline): SGHRS, YFSETQ. The CDR3 is 14 residues long. CDR3 amino acids: CASSLGGPQDEQYF. The CDR3 coding sequence is TGCGCCAGCAGCTTGGGGGGACCCCAGGACGAGCAGTACTTC.

In this sample, this clonotype turned up once. This chain connects TRBV6-6 to TRBJ2-5; 9 positions match TRBD2. Germline CDR1 and CDR2: MNHNY and SVGAGI (reference sequence). With V trimmed by 2 bases and J by 5 bases, 9 bases remained unmatched. This CDR3 has 16 amino acids. CDR3 protein: CASSYPSRGGRETQYF. CDR3 DNA sequence: TGTGCCAGCAGTTACCCTTCGCGGGGGGGCCGGGAGACCCAGTACTTC.

This clonotype has at least ten counts. The chain has TRBV5-1 and TRBJ2-1; TRBD1 aligns across 7 bases. The germline V gene has CDR1 SGHRS and CDR2 YFSETQ. The V segment lost 0 bases and the J segment 6 bases; nucleotides outside the gene matches: 9. The CDR3 sequence is 16 residues long. The DNA of the CDR3 is TGCGCCAGCAGCTTGGTTGGGACAGCGCCCTTCAATGAGCAGTTCTTC. Translation: CASSLVGTAPFNEQFF.

Many counts were recorded for this clonotype. The chain combines TRBV20-1 with TRBJ1-2; D call uncertain. V was cut by 4 bases and J by 4 bases, with 13 bases left in between. Germline lookup yields CDR1 DFQATT and CDR2 SNEGSKA (reference sequence). This CDR3 is built from 13 residues. The CDR3 reads CSATPAFSYGYTF. The CDR3 DNA reads as TGCAGTGCTACTCCAGCCTTTTCCTATGGCTACACCTTC.

This rearrangement joins TRBV9 to TRBJ2-5; D perhaps matches TRBD2 (6 bases). Germline V gene sequence: CDR1 SGDLS, CDR2 YYNGEE. This CDR3 region has 13 residues. V was cut by 2 bases and J by 9 bases, with 14 bases left in between. The CDR3 is CASSVGLWEAQYF. Written as DNA, the CDR3 is TGTGCCAGCAGCGTGGGCCTCTGGGAGGCCCAGTACTTC.

The J gene is TRBJ2-4, the V gene TRBV18; 7 bases agree with TRBD1. The CDR3 totals 14 residues. Germline-derived CDR1 and CDR2 are KGHSH and LQKENI. V lost 4 bases, J lost 5 bases, and 5 bases stayed unmatched. The CDR3 sequence: CASSRSGTENIQYF. The CDR3 nucleotides read TGTGCCAGCTCACGCTCCGGGACAGAAAACATTCAGTACTTC.

J is TRBJ2-2 and V is TRBV7-9; D not certain. Germline V gives CDR1 SEHNR, CDR2 FQNEAQ (reference sequence). V gave up 1 base and J gave up 7 bases, with 10 bases separating them. This CDR3 is 14 amino acids long. CDR3 DNA sequence: TGTGCCAGCAGCTTAGGACAAGGATACGGGGAGCTGTTTTTT. This sequence encodes CASSLGQGYGELFF.

The sample holds one count of this clonotype. This chain connects TRBV20-1 to TRBJ2-4; TRBD1 matches at 9 bases. The J call is uncertain, as TRBJ2-7 better fits the DNA end. The germline V gene has CDR1 DFQATT and CDR2 SNEGSKA (reference sequence). CDR3 size: 13 residues. CDR3 sequence reads: CSVPNRGQYEQYF. The CDR3 DNA follows: TGCAGTGTTCCGAACAGGGGGCAGTACGAGCAGTACTTC.

The table lists this clonotype with a few counts. The chain combines TRBV20-1 with TRBJ2-5; 16 bases match TRBD2. Trimming took 6 bases from V and 5 from J; bases not matched to a gene: 18. Germline assignment: CDR1 DFQATT and CDR2 SNEGSKA (reference sequence). The CDR3 sequence is 19 residues long. CDR3 sequence: CSATGTSGGAAIFSETQYF. CDR3 nucleotide sequence: TGCAGTGCCACCGGGACTAGCGGGGGGGCAGCTATTTTCTCGGAGACCCAGTACTTC.

This clonotype was found a few times. V is TRBV5-6 and J is TRBJ2-1, with 9 bases fitting TRBD1. In germline, CDR1 is SGHDT, CDR2 YYEEEE. CDR3 length equals 16 residues. V shed 5 bases, J shed 4 bases, and the junction held 10 bases outside the gene matches. Here the CDR3 reads CASSRLLGTGYNEQFF. Here the CDR3 DNA reads TGTGCCAGCAGTCGCCTCCTCGGGACAGGGTACAATGAGCAGTTCTTC.

The rearrangement uses TRBV20-1 and TRBJ2-2; TRBD1 or TRBD2 may be the D gene (6 bases each). The CDR3 consists of 16 residues. Germline V gene lookup returns CDR1 DFQATT and CDR2 SNEGSKA (reference sequence). V lost 0 bases, J lost 1 base, and 12 bases lay in between. Written as DNA, the CDR3 is TGCAGTGCTAGAGATCCCGGGGGCCTGAACACCGGGGAGCTGTTTTTT. This sequence encodes CSARDPGGLNTGELFF.

This sequence joins TRBV3-1 and TRBJ1-5; TRBD1 matches at 7 bases. This CDR3 spans 15 amino acids. Germline-derived CDR1 and CDR2 are LGHDT and YNNKEL (reference sequence). Trimming removed 1 base from V and 2 bases from J; junction bases left unmatched: 2. The CDR3 loop reads CASSQAQGGNQPQHF. CDR3 coding DNA: TGTGCCAGCAGCCAAGCCCAGGGGGGCAATCAGCCCCAGCATTTT.

A word on this clonotype: A junction boundary mismatches the germline segment, possibly from a read error. The V gene is TRBV4-3, the J gene TRBJ2-1; the match to TRBD1 covers 10 bases. From germline, CDR1 is LGHNA and CDR2 YSLEER. CDR3 length equals 14 residues. This chain's CDR3 is CASSQGQGWDERFF. The CDR3 DNA follows: TGCGCCAGCAGCCAGGGACAGGGGTGGGATGAGCGGTTCTTC.

The chain joins TRBV7-2 to TRBJ1-2; 7 bases align to TRBD1. The CDR3 runs 16 residues. After removal of 2 bases from V and 2 bases from J, the junction contained 8 bases not matched to a gene. The germline CDR1 and CDR2 sequences are SGHTA and FQGNSA. The CDR3, as DNA: TGTGCCAGCAGCTTATCCGACAGGGCGCTGAACTATGGCTACACCTTC. This translates into CASSLSDRALNYGYTF.

The J gene is TRBJ2-1, the V gene TRBV3-1; 7 nucleotides line up with TRBD2. The J segment lost 9 bases and the V segment lost 5 bases, leaving 13 bases of the junction unmatched. The CDR3 consists of 15 residues. Germline CDR1 LGHDT, CDR2 YNNKEL (reference sequence). CDR3 residues: CASSELVGGGSEQFF. Written as DNA, the CDR3 is TGTGCCAGCAGCGAACTCGTCGGCGGGGGTAGTGAGCAGTTCTTC.

V usage is TRBV2 and J usage is TRBJ2-7, with TRBD1 matching over 9 bases. Per the germline V gene, CDR1 is SNHLY and CDR2 is FYNNEI. The CDR3 has 14 residues. V was clipped by 3 bases and J by 6 bases; unmatched bases: 6. The CDR3 here is CASSDRTGEGEQYF. The CDR3 DNA sequence: TGTGCCAGCAGTGACAGGACAGGGGAGGGCGAGCAGTACTTC.

There are a few counts of this clonotype. The chain employs TRBV7-8 and TRBJ1-5; no definite D call. Trimming left V 1 base short and J 0 bases short, with 13 bases between. This CDR3 is 17 amino acids long. In germline, CDR1 is SGHVS, CDR2 FQNEAQ. Here the CDR3 DNA reads TGTGCCAGCAGCTTAGGCGGGTGGGGTGATAGCAATCAGCCCCAGCATTTT. It translates to CASSLGGWGDSNQPQHF.

The chain employs TRBV3-1 and TRBJ1-6, with D hard to call. Trimming stripped 2 bases from V and 13 bases from J, with 9 bases between. Looked up from germline, CDR1 is LGHDT and CDR2 is YNNKEL (reference sequence). The CDR3 extends over 12 amino acids. CDR3 residues: CASSQSAAPLHF. In DNA, the CDR3 is TGTGCCAGCAGCCAATCCGCCGCGCCCCTCCACTTT.

This clonotype was detected a few times. The chain links TRBV20-1 to TRBJ1-5, with 8 bases matching TRBD1. CDR3 length equals 13 residues. Germline trimming cut 5 bases from V and 6 bases from J; bases unmatched to any gene: 6. Germline V lookup: CDR1 DFQATT, CDR2 SNEGSKA (reference sequence). The CDR3 nucleotides read TGCAGTGCTCCAGGGGGCGTCGGTCAGCCCCAGCATTTT. Its translation is CSAPGGVGQPQHF.

This sequence joins TRBV6-6 and TRBJ1-1, with TRBD1 identical over 9 bases. Losses at the gene ends were 9 bases for V and 0 bases for J; bases not matched to a gene: 8. The CDR3 is 15 residues long. From germline, CDR1 is MNHNY and CDR2 SVGAGI (reference sequence). The CDR3 loop reads CASTRTGDLNTEAFF. The CDR3 coding sequence is TGTGCCAGTACGAGGACAGGGGACTTGAACACTGAAGCTTTCTTT.

The CDR3 is CASSSRGGRDTQYF. The CDR3 DNA follows: TGTGCCAGCAGTTCGAGGGGAGGACGAGATACGCAGTATTTT. The chain combines TRBV12-3 or TRBV12-4 with TRBJ2-3; D is perhaps TRBD2 (6 bases). Trimming removed 4 bases from V and 5 bases from J, with 13 bases in between. This CDR3 contains 14 residues.

This CDR3 is CSARADRVEETQYF. Here the CDR3 DNA reads TGCAGTGCTAGAGCGGACAGGGTCGAGGAGACCCAGTACTTC. The chain links TRBV20-1 to TRBJ2-5; the match to TRBD1 covers 8 bases. The CDR3 runs to 14 residues. V lost 1 base to trimming and J lost 5 bases; unmatched junction nucleotides: 6. Germline-derived CDR1 and CDR2 are DFQATT and SNEGSKA (reference sequence).

The chain joins TRBV29-1 to TRBJ2-7; the match to TRBD1 covers 7 bases. V dropped 0 bases and J dropped 2; count of bases not matched to a gene: 7. CDR1 is SQVTM, CDR2 ANQGSEA, per germline. This CDR3 is built from 15 residues. The CDR3 sequence is CSVEDRGGVPYEQYF. The CDR3 DNA reads as TGCAGCGTTGAAGATCGAGGGGGCGTCCCCTACGAGCAGTACTTC.

The J gene is TRBJ1-1, the V gene TRBV29-1, with 7 positions matching TRBD1. Per germline, CDR1 SQVTM and CDR2 ANQGSEA. This CDR3 is 14 amino acids long. Unmatched junction bases numbered 13, after V lost 8 bases and J lost 4 bases. The CDR3 region has the DNA TGCAGCTCGGGGCAGGGGGGCATGGGCACTGAAGCTTTCTTT. It codes for CSSGQGGMGTEAFF.

This clonotype was counted only a few times. CDR3 residues: CSVLGYRTYEQYF. CDR3 nucleotide sequence: TGCAGCGTTTTGGGTTATCGTACCTACGAGCAGTACTTC. The chain is built from TRBV29-1 and TRBJ2-7; D unresolved. Germline V CDR1 and CDR2: SQVTM, ANQGSEA. The CDR3 loop spans 13 amino acids. The V gene lost 5 bases and the J gene lost 2 bases, with 13 bases spanning the gap.

This clonotype showed up just a few times. The V and J genes are TRBV20-1 and TRBJ2-1, with 9 nucleotides matching TRBD2. Germline V gene data show CDR1 as DFQATT and CDR2 as SNEGSKA (reference sequence). The J segment lost 5 bases and the V segment lost 6 bases, leaving 11 bases of the junction unmatched. The CDR3 contains 15 residues. CDR3 loop: CSATRASGVDNEQFF. The CDR3 nucleotides are TGCAGTGCCACGAGGGCTAGCGGGGTCGACAATGAGCAGTTCTTC.

CDR3 DNA sequence: TGTGCCAGCAGCCGCGCTGGGACAGGGCGTTTCGAGACCCAGTACTTC. This translates into CASSRAGTGRFETQYF. This sequence joins TRBV3-1 and TRBJ2-5, with TRBD1 identical over 9 bases. The CDR3 runs to 16 residues. J lost 5 bases, V lost 4 bases, and 11 bases had no gene match. Germline CDR1 reads LGHDT; CDR2 reads YNNKEL (reference sequence).